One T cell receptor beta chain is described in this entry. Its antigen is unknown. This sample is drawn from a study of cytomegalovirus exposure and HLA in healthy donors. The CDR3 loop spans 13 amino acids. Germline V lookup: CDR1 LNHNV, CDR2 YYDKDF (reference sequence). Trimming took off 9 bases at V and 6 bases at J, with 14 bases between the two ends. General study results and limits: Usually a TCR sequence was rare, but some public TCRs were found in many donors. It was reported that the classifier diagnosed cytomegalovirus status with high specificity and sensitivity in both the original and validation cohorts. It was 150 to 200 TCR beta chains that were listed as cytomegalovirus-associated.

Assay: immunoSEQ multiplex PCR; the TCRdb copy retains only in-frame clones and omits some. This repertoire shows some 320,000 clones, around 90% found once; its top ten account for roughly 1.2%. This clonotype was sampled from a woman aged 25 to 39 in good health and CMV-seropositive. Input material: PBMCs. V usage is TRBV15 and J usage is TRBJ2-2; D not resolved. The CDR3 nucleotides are TGTGCCACGGAAGGAAGGGCTGCCGGGGAGCTGTTTTTT. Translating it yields CATEGRAAGELFF.